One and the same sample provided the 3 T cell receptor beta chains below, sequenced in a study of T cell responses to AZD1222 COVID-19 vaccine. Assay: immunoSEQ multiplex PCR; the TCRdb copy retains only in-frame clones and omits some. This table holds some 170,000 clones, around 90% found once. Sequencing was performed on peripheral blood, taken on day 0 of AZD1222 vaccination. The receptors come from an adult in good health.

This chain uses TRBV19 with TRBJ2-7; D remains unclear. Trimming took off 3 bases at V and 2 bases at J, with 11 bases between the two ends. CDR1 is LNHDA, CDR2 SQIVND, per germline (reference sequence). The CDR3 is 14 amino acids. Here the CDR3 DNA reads TGTGCCAGTAGTATTTCCGGCGTGGCCTACGAGCAGTACTTC. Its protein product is CASSISGVAYEQYF.

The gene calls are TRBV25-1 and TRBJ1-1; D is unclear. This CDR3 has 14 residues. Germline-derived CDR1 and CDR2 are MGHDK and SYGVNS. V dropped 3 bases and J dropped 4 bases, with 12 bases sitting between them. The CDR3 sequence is CASSDEALGTEAFF. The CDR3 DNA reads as TGTGCCAGCAGTGATGAGGCCTTGGGCACTGAAGCTTTCTTT.

The chain's CDR3 is CASSPSGPSLSGNTIYF. The CDR3 nucleotides read TGCGCCAGCAGCCCCTCCGGCCCTTCCTTGTCTGGAAACACCATATATTTT. The chain employs TRBV5-1 and TRBJ1-3; no reliable D call. The CDR3 runs 17 residues. The germline gives CDR1 SGHRS, CDR2 YFSETQ. Trimming shortened V by 4 bases and J by 1 base, and 18 bases separated the two germline ends.